Listed here is a single TCR beta chain. The antigen is unknown. The entry originates in a study of OX40 agonist ivuxolimab in advanced cancers. Study information: Averaging 60 years in age, with a range of about 20 to 90, the cohort was 65% to 85% male. Eligibility rules accepted prior anti-PD-1, anti-PD-L1 or anti-CTLA-4 therapy, and around 38% had some.

Findings and caveats of the study: There were, on average, more expanded clones in CD8+ T cells than in CD4+.

V lost 4 bases to trimming and J lost 4 bases, with 11 bases between them. There are 15 residues in the CDR3. Germline lookup yields CDR1 LNHDA and CDR2 SQIVND (reference sequence). Exclusion of a patient followed from autoimmune disease history or systemic immunosuppression. The repertoire was sequenced with immunoSEQ multiplex PCR; TCRdb's copy has only in-frame clones and lacks some. The sample gives 100,000 or so clones, around 80% of which show up once; roughly 5.5% is in the top ten. The receptor was derived from an adult with an advanced solid tumor such as melanoma, head and neck, liver or kidney cancer. The sequences come from CD4+ or CD8+ T cells sorted from blood, collected in a trial of the OX40 agonist ivuxolimab. The chain employs TRBV19 and TRBJ1-6; D might be TRBD1 (5 bases). The CDR3 spells CASSREPGYNSPLHF. Written as DNA, the CDR3 is TGTGCCAGTAGTAGGGAGCCAGGGTATAATTCACCCCTCCACTTT. Complete variable domain (other parts from reference TRBV19 and TRBJ1-6): DGGITQSPKYLFRKEGQNVTLSCEQNLNHDAMYWYRQDPGQGLRLIYYSQIVNDFQKGDIAEGYSVSREKKESFPLTVTSAQKNPTAFYLCASSREPGYNSPLHFGNGTRLTVT.